This is a list of T cell receptor beta chains from one sample in a study of blood T cell repertoires in COVID-19. Clones were sequenced by immunoSEQ multiplex PCR, and TCRdb holds only the in-frame ones, with some missing. The sample lists under 250,000 clones, about 88% occurring once. The sample consisted of peripheral blood. These receptor sequences come from a man in his forties or fifties with COVID-19, enrolled during active disease. CDR3s include the opening cysteine and the closing phenylalanine or tryptophan. A D gene is named only where the DNA matches it firmly. Clone size is not always given. Where it is, it says once, few, many or a class for expanded clones.

CDR3nt	CDR3aa	v_gene	d_gene	abundance	j_gene	len
TGTGCCAGCAGCTTAAACAGGGGAGAGACCCAGTACTTC	CASSLNRGETQYF	TRBV7-2	TRBD1	-	TRBJ2-5	13
TGTGCGTCCCATATTGGGACTAGCGGGAGTGGGTACGAGCAGTACTTC	CASHIGTSGSGYEQYF	TRBV5-4	TRBD2	-	TRBJ2-7	16
TGTGCCAGCAGTTTATCCGGGACAGCTGAAGCTTTCTTT	CASSLSGTAEAFF	TRBV28	TRBD1	once	TRBJ1-1	13
TGTGCCAGCAGCTCGACTAGCGGGGGCACAGATACGCAGTATTTT	CASSSTSGGTDTQYF	TRBV7-3	TRBD2	-	TRBJ2-3	15
TGTGCCAGCAGTACGGGAAGCTCCTATAATTCACCCCTCCACTTT	CASSTGSSYNSPLHF	TRBV27	-	-	TRBJ1-6	15
TGTGCCAGCAGTTACAGGGACAGCAATTCACCCCTCCACTTT	CASSYRDSNSPLHF	TRBV6-5	TRBD1	-	TRBJ1-6	14
TGTGCCAGCAGTTTGCGACAGGGAACTAATCAGCCCCAGCATTTT	CASSLRQGTNQPQHF	TRBV27	TRBD1	-	TRBJ1-5	15
TGTGCCTGGAGTGTACGGGGTAGCGGGGGGCTTGAGCAGTTCTTC	CAWSVRGSGGLEQFF	TRBV30	TRBD2	-	TRBJ2-1	15
TGTGCCACCAGTGACTTCGGGGGCTACAATGAGCAGTTCTTC	CATSDFGGYNEQFF	TRBV24-1	-	-	TRBJ2-1	14
TGTACCAGCAGCTTAGGAGGGACCCAGTACTTC	CTSSLGGTQYF	TRBV7-3	-	-	TRBJ2-5	11
TGTGCCAGCAGCACGTTTCGACTAGCGGGGACCTACAATGAGCAGTTCTTC	CASSTFRLAGTYNEQFF	TRBV7-2	TRBD2	-	TRBJ2-1	17
TGTGCCACCAGTGTCGAGAGGGGACACGCGAAACTCAAAAACATTCAGTACTTC	CATSVERGHAKLKNIQYF	TRBV24-1	-	-	TRBJ2-4	18
TGTGCCAGCAGCCCCGACAGAACTTACGAGCAGTACTTC	CASSPDRTYEQYF	TRBV11-2	-	-	TRBJ2-7	13
TGTGCCAGTAGTAAACTAGCGGGAGGGCACAATGAGCAGTTCTTC	CASSKLAGGHNEQFF	TRBV19	TRBD2	-	TRBJ2-1	15
TGTGCCAGCATCCTCCAGCTTGGGACTAGCGGGAGGGCCCCCTACAATGAGCAGTTCTTC	CASILQLGTSGRAPYNEQFF	TRBV7-8	TRBD2	-	TRBJ2-1	20
TGTGCTAGTGGTCCAAAGCGCGGAAACACAGATACGCAGTATTTT	CASGPKRGNTDTQYF	TRBV12-5	-	many	TRBJ2-3	15
TGTGCCTGTATCGTTCCGGGACAGAAATACGAGCAGTACTTC	CACIVPGQKYEQYF	TRBV30	TRBD1	-	TRBJ2-7	14
TGTGCCAGCAGTGAGGGGAGGGACAGGTCACCCCTCCACTTT	CASSEGRDRSPLHF	TRBV9	TRBD1	-	TRBJ1-6	14
TGTGCCAGCAGCCAAGAGCATAGGGACTCGAACACTGAAGCTTTCTTT	CASSQEHRDSNTEAFF	TRBV3-1/TRBV3-2	-	-	TRBJ1-1	16
TGTGCCAGTAGTAGGCAGGGGCTGCGGGGGGAGCTGTTTTTT	CASSRQGLRGELFF	TRBV19	-	-	TRBJ2-2	14
TGTGCCAGCAGTCCGGGACTGAGCTCCTACGAGCAGTACTTC	CASSPGLSSYEQYF	TRBV6-5	-	-	TRBJ2-7	14
TGTGCCAGCAGCAGGACAGACAGCTCCTATAATTCACCCCTCCACTTT	CASSRTDSSYNSPLHF	TRBV5-5	-	few	TRBJ1-6	16
TGTGCCAGCAGCCAAGAAGATAGCGCGTTGGCAGAGCATTTT	CASSQEDSALAEHF	TRBV3-1/TRBV3-2	-	-	TRBJ2-3	14
TGCGCCAGCAGTGACAGGGCGAACACTGAAGCTTTCTTT	CASSDRANTEAFF	TRBV10-1	-	-	TRBJ1-1	13
TGTGCCAGCAGCTTCCAGGAGAACACTGAAGCTTTCTTT	CASSFQENTEAFF	TRBV7-2	-	once	TRBJ1-1	13
TGTGCCAGCAGTCCTAGACTTCCCACAGATACGCAGTATTTT	CASSPRLPTDTQYF	TRBV28	-	-	TRBJ2-3	14
TGTGCCATCGCGCCGGGACTAGCGGGGGGATCCTACGAGCAGTACTTC	CAIAPGLAGGSYEQYF	TRBV10-3	TRBD2	few	TRBJ2-7	16
TGTGCCAGCAGCCGACAGCAAGAGACCCAGTACTTC	CASSRQQETQYF	TRBV11-3	-	-	TRBJ2-5	12
TGTGCCAGCCCCCCCTTCGGAGCGGAAGAGACCCAGTACTTC	CASPPFGAEETQYF	TRBV7-9	-	once	TRBJ2-5	14
TGTGCCAGCAGCGTAGATTTGGAGGCCCAGCCCCAGCATTTT	CASSVDLEAQPQHF	TRBV9	-	-	TRBJ1-5	14
TGTGCCAGCAGTTTTCCAGGGGAAGAGACCCAGTACTTC	CASSFPGEETQYF	TRBV6-6	-	-	TRBJ2-5	13
TGTGCCAGCAGGGGCACAGGGCGAACCGGGGAGCTGTTTTTT	CASRGTGRTGELFF	TRBV2	-	-	TRBJ2-2	14
TGTGCCAGCAGACCCTCGGGACAGGGGAACACTGAAGCTTTCTTT	CASRPSGQGNTEAFF	TRBV6-5	TRBD1	-	TRBJ1-1	15
TGTGCTAGTGGTTTGGCTATTAGGGGTGACGGTCAGCCCCAGCATTTT	CASGLAIRGDGQPQHF	TRBV12-5	-	-	TRBJ1-5	16
TGTGCCAGTAGTAGTCCCAGCGGGGATGAAGCTTTCTTT	CASSSPSGDEAFF	TRBV19	-	few	TRBJ1-1	13
TGTGCCTGGAGTTTAGCGCATCAAGAGACCCAGTACTTC	CAWSLAHQETQYF	TRBV30	-	few	TRBJ2-5	13
TGTGCCAGCAGTTTGGTCGGACTCGACCCCTATAATTCACCCCTCCACTTT	CASSLVGLDPYNSPLHF	TRBV28	-	-	TRBJ1-6	17
TGTGCCAGCAGCCTAGACCGCGGGAGCTCCTACGAGCAGTACTTC	CASSLDRGSSYEQYF	TRBV7-9	TRBD2	-	TRBJ2-7	15
TGTGCCAGCAGTTACTCATGGCTAGCGCTTAACAATGAGCAGTTCTTC	CASSYSWLALNNEQFF	TRBV6-5	-	-	TRBJ2-1	16
TGTGCCAGCAGTTACACTAGCGGGATTGACTACGAGCAGTACTTC	CASSYTSGIDYEQYF	TRBV6-6	TRBD2	-	TRBJ2-7	15
TGTGCCAGCAGTTTGAGGACAGATACGCAGTATTTT	CASSLRTDTQYF	TRBV12-3/TRBV12-4	-	-	TRBJ2-3	12